A single sample gave rise to the 15 T cell receptor beta chains below, sequenced in a study of PD-1 blockade in classical Hodgkin lymphoma. Autologous stem cell transplantation was followed by relapse in every patient, and brentuximab vedotin exposure varied. The table came from immunoSEQ multiplex PCR; TCRdb's copy has only in-frame clones and leaves some out. The table records 13,000 to 15,000 clones, approximately 58% of them present only once. Specimen: peripheral blood mononuclear cells (PBMCs), collected at baseline. The receptors were gathered from a human donor with classical Hodgkin lymphoma.

J is TRBJ2-5 and V is TRBV19; weak D call: TRBD2 (6 bases). V was trimmed by 7 bases and J by 5 bases, leaving 20 bases between them. This CDR3 spans 15 amino acids. From germline, CDR1 is LNHDA and CDR2 SQIVND (reference sequence). This CDR3 is CASKTQAGLMETQYF. CDR3 bases: TGTGCCAGTAAGACTCAAGCGGGCCTGATGGAGACCCAGTACTTC. The full variable domain, completed using reference TRBV19 and TRBJ2-5, is DGGITQSPKYLFRKEGQNVTLSCEQNLNHDAMYWYRQDPGQGLRLIYYSQIVNDFQKGDIAEGYSVSREKKESFPLTVTSAQKNPTAFYLCASKTQAGLMETQYFGPGTRLLVL.

J is TRBJ2-7 and V is TRBV28; a possible D gene is TRBD1 (6 bases). Trimming removed 6 bases at V and 2 bases at J, with 11 bases between. CDR3 length equals 13 residues. Germline CDR1 and CDR2: MDHEN and SYDVKM. CDR3 DNA: TGTGCCAGCAGGCGGACAGCAGCCTACGAGCAGTACTTC. The encoded protein is CASRRTAAYEQYF.

In this sample, this clone turned up a few times. V is TRBV7-8 and J is TRBJ2-7; D remains ambiguous. CDR3 length equals 12 residues. Trimming took 2 bases from V and 3 from J, leaving 5 bases between them. Germline assignment: CDR1 SGHVS and CDR2 FQNEAQ. CDR3 loop: CASSLKLYEQYF. In DNA form, the CDR3 reads TGTGCCAGCAGCTTAAAACTCTACGAGCAGTACTTC.

The CDR3 DNA is TGTGCCAGCAGCGTAGGGACTAGCGGGAGGATAACAGAGACCCAGTACTTC. The encoded protein is CASSVGTSGRITETQYF. The chain has TRBV9 and TRBJ2-5, with 14 bases aligning to TRBD2. The CDR3 extends over 17 amino acids. V shed 0 bases and J 4 bases; nucleotides not matched to a gene: 5. CDR1 is SGDLS and CDR2 is YYNGEE in the germline V gene.

The rearrangement links TRBV19 to TRBJ2-1, with 11 bases lining up with TRBD2. J gave up 6 bases and V 3 bases, and 4 bases lay outside the gene matches. The CDR3 covers 15 residues. The germline V gene has CDR1 LNHDA and CDR2 SQIVND (reference sequence). CDR3 coding DNA: TGTGCCAGTAGTATGACTAGCGGGATGGTCAATGAGCAGTTCTTC. Protein: CASSMTSGMVNEQFF.

The chain carries TRBV30 and TRBJ1-5, with D unclear. The length of the CDR3 is 12 residues. The germline CDR1 and CDR2 sequences are GTSNPN and SVGIG (reference sequence). With 1 base removed from V and 7 bases from J, the gap between germline ends came to 8 bases. CDR3 sequence reads: CAWSGVKQPQHF. CDR3 DNA sequence: TGTGCCTGGAGTGGGGTCAAACAGCCCCAGCATTTT.

The chain employs TRBV15 and TRBJ1-6; 8 nucleotides match TRBD1. This CDR3 region has 15 residues. Germline V gives CDR1 LNHNV, CDR2 YYDKDF (reference sequence). Losses at the gene ends were 1 base for V and 9 bases for J; bases not matched to a gene: 5. CDR3 DNA sequence: TGTGCCACCAGCAGAGGGCAGGGGGCCTCTTCACCCCTCCACTTT. As protein: CATSRGQGASSPLHF. Looking up the rest from reference TRBV15 and TRBJ1-6 gives the full variable domain: DAMVIQNPRYQVTQFGKPVTLSCSQTLNHNVMYWYQQKSSQAPKLLFHYYDKDFNNEADTPDNFQSRRPNTSFCFLDIRSPGLGDTAMYLCATSRGQGASSPLHFGNGTRLTVT.

This clone came up once. This chain connects TRBV27 to TRBJ2-3; D gene uncertain. CDR3 size: 12 residues. Germline CDR1 is MNHEY and CDR2 is SMNVEV (reference sequence). Trimming left V 7 bases short and J 8 bases short, with 13 bases between. The DNA of the CDR3 is TGTGCCAGCATCCTCGATGGCCGTACGCAGTATTTT. Translated: CASILDGRTQYF.

The chain carries TRBV28 and TRBJ2-1; D perhaps matches TRBD1 (5 bases). Germline-derived CDR1 and CDR2 are MDHEN and SYDVKM. V was pared by 6 bases and J by 7 bases, with 22 bases between. The CDR3 loop spans 16 amino acids. The CDR3 is CASSTPQGSGVNEQFF. The CDR3 coding sequence is TGTGCCAGCAGCACCCCCCAGGGAAGTGGGGTGAATGAGCAGTTCTTC.

This sequence joins TRBV11-3 and TRBJ2-5; no firm D call. CDR3 length equals 13 residues. V was clipped by 0 bases and J by 3 bases, with 5 bases between them. Germline V gene lookup returns CDR1 SGHNT and CDR2 YENEEA. This chain's CDR3 is CASSLDPEETQYF. CDR3 bases: TGTGCCAGCAGCTTAGACCCAGAAGAGACCCAGTACTTC.

The J gene is TRBJ2-2, the V gene TRBV5-1; D is possibly TRBD2 (6 bases). The CDR3 extends over 15 amino acids. Germline loops: CDR1 SGHRS, CDR2 YFSETQ. The ends were cut back, 0 bases at V and 4 bases at J, with 10 bases in the middle. This CDR3 is CASSLDGRITGELFF. The CDR3 nucleotides read TGCGCCAGCAGCTTGGACGGGAGAATCACCGGGGAGCTGTTTTTT.

The V and J genes are TRBV28 and TRBJ2-7, with 7 nucleotides matching TRBD1. The J segment lost 2 bases and the V segment lost 4 bases, leaving 11 bases of the junction unmatched. The CDR3 extends over 16 amino acids. Germline loops: CDR1 MDHEN, CDR2 SYDVKM. The CDR3 loop is CASSSPPGQKAYEQYF. CDR3 bases: TGTGCCAGCAGTTCCCCCCCGGGACAGAAAGCCTACGAGCAGTACTTC.

This clone was counted only a few times. V usage is TRBV4-2 and J usage is TRBJ2-1; no reliable D call. Between the trimmed V and J ends, which lost 0 bases and 4 bases, there was a span of 10 bases. This CDR3 contains 15 residues. Germline CDR1 LGHNA, CDR2 YNFKEQ. The CDR3 sequence is CASSQDRAEYNEQFF. The CDR3 nucleotides are TGTGCCAGCAGCCAAGATAGGGCCGAGTACAATGAGCAGTTCTTC.

The chain's CDR3 is CAWKSLPGSDYEQYF. CDR3 sequence (DNA): TGTGCCTGGAAGTCCCTCCCAGGGTCAGACTACGAGCAGTACTTC. The genes are TRBV30 and TRBJ2-7; D possibly corresponds to TRBD1 (5 bases). V was cut by 4 bases and J by 3 bases, with 19 bases left in between. Per the germline V gene, CDR1 is GTSNPN and CDR2 is SVGIG (reference sequence). CDR3 length: 15 amino acids.

In its sample, this clone was seen a few times. In DNA form, the CDR3 reads TGTGCCAGCAGTGAAGGATCAGGACCCTCCTCCTACGAGCAGTACTTC. This gives the protein CASSEGSGPSSYEQYF. The chain joins TRBV6-1 to TRBJ2-7; D call uncertain. Germline V lookup: CDR1 MNHNS, CDR2 SASEGT. This CDR3 is built from 16 residues. Trimming left V 1 base short and J 0 bases short, with 13 bases between.